A selection of T cell receptor beta chains follows, all from one sample in a study of blood T cells in healthy people across ages. TCRdb reprocessed the 5' RACE reads via MiXCR and lists one record per CDR3 protein. The sample has 1.8 million or so distinct CDR3 sequences; approximately 40% are singletons. The source material was blood. These receptor sequences come from a human donor in good health. Both conserved end residues are part of each CDR3. Each record gives: clone size, V gene, D gene, J gene, CDR3 protein, CDR3 DNA. A D gene is named only where the DNA matches it firmly. Clone size is not always given. Where it is, it says once, few, many or a class for expanded clones.

.	TRBV20-1	.	TRBJ1-2	CSARGTGQSYGYTF	TGCAGTGCTAGAGGCACCGGACAGAGCTATGGCTACACCTTC
few	TRBV6-5	.	TRBJ1-1	CASSLDSGGDTEAFF	TGTGCCAGCAGTTTAGACAGTGGAGGGGACACTGAAGCTTTCTTT
.	TRBV24-1	TRBD1	TRBJ1-5	CATSDPGTGGFQPQHF	TGTGCCACCAGTGACCCCGGGACAGGGGGATTCCAGCCCCAGCATTTT
once	TRBV12-3/TRBV12-4	.	TRBJ1-4	CASSLGRTNEKLFF	TGTGCCAGCAGCCTAGGCAGAACTAATGAAAAACTGTTTTTT
.	TRBV7-2	.	TRBJ2-3	CASSPLGDTDTQYF	TGTGCCAGCAGCCCTTTGGGGGACACAGATACGCAGTATTTT
few	TRBV12-3/TRBV12-4	TRBD1	TRBJ2-7	CASKTGGASYGQYF	TGTGCCAGCAAAACAGGGGGCGCCTCCTACGGGCAGTACTTC
.	TRBV20-1	TRBD1	TRBJ2-5	CSAPGQGEVQYF	TGCAGTGCGCCGGGACAGGGTGAGGTCCAGTACTTC
many	TRBV7-8	TRBD1	TRBJ2-1	CASSLGTGEYNEQFF	TGTGCCAGCAGCTTAGGGACAGGGGAGTACAATGAGCAGTTCTTC
few	TRBV20-1	.	TRBJ2-7	CSARIVRRDFTYEQYF	TGCAGTGCTAGAATCGTACGCAGGGATTTCACCTACGAGCAGTACTTC
few	TRBV12-3/TRBV12-4	TRBD1	TRBJ1-1	CASRPQPGQPLLNTEAFF	TGTGCCAGCAGACCCCAGCCGGGACAGCCTCTTTTGAACACTGAAGCTTTCTTT
few	TRBV9	.	TRBJ1-2	CASSVPGTDGYTF	TGTGCCAGCAGCGTACCGGGTACGGATGGCTACACCTTC
.	TRBV20-1	.	TRBJ2-7	CSARTGEYEQYF	TGCAGTGCCAGGACTGGGGAGTACGAGCAGTACTTC
.	TRBV5-1	TRBD2	TRBJ2-3	CASTNGGDPTDTQYF	TGCGCCAGCACCAACGGGGGGGATCCCACAGATACGCAGTATTTT
.	TRBV6-1	TRBD1	TRBJ2-1	CASSDRTGGNSYNEQFF	TGTGCCAGCAGTGACCGGACAGGGGGCAACTCCTACAATGAGCAGTTCTTC
once	TRBV28	.	TRBJ1-4	CASSFPGSIEKLFF	TGTGCCAGCAGTTTCCCAGGGAGTATTGAAAAACTGTTTTTT
.	TRBV10-3	.	TRBJ2-3	CAISELAHTDTQYF	TGTGCCATCAGTGAGCTAGCGCACACAGATACGCAGTATTTT
.	TRBV12-3/TRBV12-4	TRBD2	TRBJ2-7	CASMKTSGAYEQYF	TGTGCCAGCATGAAGACTAGCGGGGCCTACGAGCAGTACTTC
few	TRBV7-9	.	TRBJ1-4	CASSLGAHSEKLFF	TGTGCCAGCAGCTTGGGCGCCCATAGTGAAAAACTGTTTTTT
.	TRBV3-1	TRBD2	TRBJ2-1	CASSQTSGGDYNEQFF	TGTGCCAGCAGTCAAACTAGCGGGGGGGACTACAATGAGCAGTTCTTC
few	TRBV5-6	.	TRBJ2-4	CASSLEADLAKNIQYF	TGTGCCAGCAGCTTGGAGGCAGACCTAGCCAAAAACATTCAGTACTTC
.	TRBV7-9	.	TRBJ2-3	CASSSPDRSGTDTQYF	TGTGCCAGCAGCTCCCCGGACCGGAGCGGCACAGATACGCAGTATTTT
few	TRBV7-2	TRBD2	TRBJ2-5	CASSSYTSVEETQYF	TGTGCCAGCAGCTCCTATACTAGCGTAGAAGAGACCCAGTACTTC
.	TRBV20-1	TRBD1	TRBJ1-5	CSARAGQGSNQPQHF	TGCAGTGCTAGAGCAGGACAGGGCAGCAATCAGCCCCAGCATTTT
.	TRBV29-1	TRBD1	TRBJ1-1	CSVADREGTEAFF	TGCAGCGTCGCAGACAGGGAAGGCACTGAAGCTTTCTTT
few	TRBV12-3/TRBV12-4	.	TRBJ2-7	CASSPTLGGTYEQYF	TGTGCCAGCAGTCCTACCTTGGGGGGAACCTACGAGCAGTACTTC
few	TRBV12-3/TRBV12-4	.	TRBJ1-2	CASSPLRGYGYTF	TGTGCCAGCAGCCCTTTGCGCGGCTATGGCTACACCTTC
.	TRBV7-3	TRBD1	TRBJ1-2	CASSPTGGSHGYTF	TGTGCCAGCAGCCCGACAGGGGGGTCCCATGGCTACACCTTC
.	TRBV24-1	.	TRBJ1-2	CATSGVTSNYGYTF	TGTGCCACCAGTGGGGTCACATCTAACTATGGCTACACCTTC
.	TRBV29-1	.	TRBJ1-2	CSVETGPLSYTF	TGCAGCGTTGAGACAGGCCCCTTATCCTACACCTTC
few	TRBV10-3	TRBD1	TRBJ2-7	CAICVGTGIYEQYF	TGTGCCATCTGTGTGGGGACAGGGATTTACGAGCAGTACTTC
.	TRBV15	.	TRBJ2-3	CATSRDRAGSTGTQYF	TGTGCCACCAGCAGAGATCGGGCGGGAAGCACAGGTACGCAGTATTTT
few	TRBV10-3	TRBD1	TRBJ2-2	CAISEPTGGNTGELFF	TGTGCCATCAGTGAGCCAACAGGGGGAAACACCGGGGAGCTGTTTTTT
.	TRBV4-1	.	TRBJ2-2	CASSLSIRGGELFF	TGCGCCAGCAGCCTATCTATCAGGGGCGGGGAGCTGTTTTTT
.	TRBV2	TRBD1	TRBJ1-1	CASTRGFTEAFF	TGTGCCAGCACCAGGGGGTTCACTGAAGCTTTCTTT
.	TRBV28	.	TRBJ2-7	CASSFSGRVYSYEQYF	TGTGCCAGCAGTTTCTCGGGACGGGTATACTCCTACGAGCAGTACTTC
.	TRBV2	.	TRBJ1-2	CASREDRNAIYGYTF	TGTGCCAGCAGGGAAGACAGGAACGCTATCTATGGCTACACCTTC
.	TRBV7-9	TRBD1	TRBJ2-2	CASSVTGDTGELFF	TGTGCCAGCAGCGTGACAGGGGACACCGGGGAGCTGTTTTTT
few	TRBV7-3	.	TRBJ2-5	CASSLLPNQETQYF	TGTGCCAGCAGCCTCCTCCCGAATCAAGAGACCCAGTACTTC
.	TRBV4-1	.	TRBJ1-5	CASSQGHNQPQHF	TGCGCCAGCAGCCAAGGCCACAATCAGCCTCAGCATTTT
.	TRBV7-9	.	TRBJ2-7	CASSARGGYEQYF	TGTGCCAGCAGCGCCCGTGGAGGGTACGAGCAGTACTTC
.	TRBV25-1	TRBD1	TRBJ2-5	CASSDHDRGLYF	TGTGCCAGCAGTGACCACGACAGGGGACTGTACTTC
few	TRBV7-2	TRBD1	TRBJ1-2	CASSSVGGTGGDGYTF	TGTGCCAGCAGCTCAGTTGGGGGGACAGGGGGCGATGGCTACACCTTC
few	TRBV6-5	TRBD2	TRBJ2-3	CASSYFTGLDTDTQYF	TGTGCCAGCAGTTACTTTACGGGACTAGATACAGATACGCAGTATTTT
.	TRBV15	TRBD1	TRBJ2-1	CATSRDGQGYNEQFF	TGTGCCACCAGCAGAGATGGACAGGGTTACAATGAGCAGTTCTTC
few	TRBV28	TRBD2	TRBJ2-6	CASSSTRGAGANVLTF	TGTGCCAGCAGTTCCACCCGGGGGGCTGGGGCCAACGTCCTGACTTTC
.	TRBV27	TRBD1	TRBJ2-5	CASSPTFRGRETQYF	TGTGCCAGCAGTCCAACCTTTAGGGGGCGAGAGACCCAGTACTTC
.	TRBV7-9	.	TRBJ1-1	CASSLGGPTSAFF	TGTGCCAGCAGCTTAGGGGGCCCCACTTCAGCTTTCTTT